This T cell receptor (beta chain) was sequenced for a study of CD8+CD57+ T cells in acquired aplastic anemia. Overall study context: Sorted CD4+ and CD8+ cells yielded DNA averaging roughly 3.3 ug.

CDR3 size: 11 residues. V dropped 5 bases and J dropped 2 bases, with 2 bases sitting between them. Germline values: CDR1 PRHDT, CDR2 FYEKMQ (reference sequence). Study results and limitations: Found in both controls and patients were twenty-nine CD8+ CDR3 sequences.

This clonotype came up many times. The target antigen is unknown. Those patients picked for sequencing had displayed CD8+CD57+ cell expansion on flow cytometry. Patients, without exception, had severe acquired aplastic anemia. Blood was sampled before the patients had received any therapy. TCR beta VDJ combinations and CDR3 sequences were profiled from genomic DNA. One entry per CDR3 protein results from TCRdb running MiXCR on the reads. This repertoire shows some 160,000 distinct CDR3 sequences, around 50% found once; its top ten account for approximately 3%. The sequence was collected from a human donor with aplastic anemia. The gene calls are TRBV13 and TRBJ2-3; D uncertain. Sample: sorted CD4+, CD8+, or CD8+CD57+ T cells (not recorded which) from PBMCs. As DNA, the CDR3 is TGTGCCAGCAGCATCACAGATACGCAGTATTTT. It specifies CASSITDTQYF.